This T cell receptor (beta chain) is from a study of T-cell memory formation after mild COVID-19 (dated by TCRdb to about 2021). For the wider study: TCR sequence clusters from the two donors were largely donor specific. In a couple of donors, T-cell clones that expanded and contracted after mild COVID-19 were followed by sequencing TCRalpha and TCRbeta repertoires longitudinally. The cohort comprised two young, previously healthy adult volunteers, one female and one male.

Taken from the germline V gene, the CDR1 and CDR2 loops are SGHTA and FQGNSA. The CDR3 measures 15 amino acids from cysteine to phenylalanine. CDR3 DNA only is kept here, 45 bases in frame from base 1. The junction carries 18 bases between V and J, which are trimmed by 5 bases and 6 bases respectively. The sequencer was an Illumina NovaSeq 6000. cDNA libraries for TCRalpha and TCRbeta were prepared by 5'RACE using constant-segment primers, with sample barcodes and unique molecular identifiers added. RNA was extracted from every sample with Trizol reagent. The libraries were amplified in two PCR steps, and the second step added a second sample barcode and Illumina TruSeq adapters. Sequencing of libraries was performed on an Illumina NovaSeq with 2 x 150 bp paired-end reads. On the authors' methods: Demultiplexing of reads and collapsing into UMI-guided consensus sequences were performed with migec v1.2.7. Using mixcr v2.1.11, UMI consensuses were aligned to TRA and TRB V and J templates and then assembled into clonotypes. A clonotype was counted as expanded or contracted only if both edgeR and NoisET called the change significant, with noise models trained on biological replicates. edgeR calls used a false discovery rate-adjusted p below 0.01 and a log2 fold-change threshold of 1. As an exploratory analysis of dynamics, max-normalized trajectories of the 1000 most abundant clonotypes were examined with PCA combined with hierarchical clustering. The CD4 or CD8 phenotype of responding clones was assigned using the separately sequenced CD4+ and CD8+ repertoires. TCRdb reworked the public reads: Q25 trimming with fastp, MiXCR clone assembly, productive beta chains retained. Records with the same CDR3 protein are collapsed into one entry carrying the most frequent genes and DNA. The V and J calls follow TCRdb's processing rather than the paper's. In all, the sample holds fewer than 150,000 distinct CDR3 sequences, and about a sixth of those were seen once. The top ten clones comprise 4% to 6% of the sample.

Ficoll-Paque density gradient centrifugation was used to isolate PBMCs. Results and caveats for the whole study, not just this receptor: Balanced CD4/CD8 phenotypes were observed for clones contracting from day 15 to 85, whereas a bias towards CD4+ was observed for a second wave of clones expanding from day 15 to 37. Contracting CD4+ clones were found mainly in CM and EM memory subsets, while CD8+ clones were enriched in EMRA. The detection of some responding clones in pre-infection memory suggests that pre-existing cross-reactive memory T cells joined the SARS-CoV-2 response. Only two mild cases were covered by the study, and larger cohorts that include severe cases with pre-infection samples were considered necessary. SARS-CoV-2 specificity was not confirmed for the second-wave clones peaking on day 37.

Details on this clonotype: What antigen it recognizes has not been identified. The input lacks base qualities; no much larger clone sits a single base away.

The sequence was obtained from a young man who had mild COVID-19 (a few samples of this study predate the infection). The sample titles of this study are shuffled in the database, so cell type and time point are left out; the donor was told from shared clones. The chain joins TRBV7-2 to TRBJ2-3, with a weak D call of TRBD2 (7 bases match). Sequenced: PBMCs or a T cell subset sorted from them (not recorded which). The DNA sequence reads TGTGCCAGCAGCCCCTGGGGGGGCGGTTCGGATACGCAGTATTTT. Its translation reads: CASSPWGGGSDTQYF.